These 32 T cell receptor beta chains share one sample of origin, sequenced in a study of beta chain features in type 1 diabetes. Findings and limits, study-wide: Among all four CD4+ subsets, Type 1 diabetes patients had TCRB CDR3s that were moderately but significantly shorter.

No antigen is known for these receptors. Isolated RNA was reverse transcribed in full, so expressed TCRB transcripts were sequenced. TCRdb keeps only in-frame clones here, not all; method: immunoSEQ multiplex PCR. In the table there are 300,000 or so clones, 9.3% of which are singletons. Sequenced: central memory CD4+ T cells from blood. These receptors were collected from a man in his thirties or forties with type 1 diabetes.

The rearrangement links TRBV9 to TRBJ2-7; TRBD1 is a possible D gene (6 bases). V was trimmed by 2 bases and J by 5 bases, leaving 11 bases between them. Germline assignment: CDR1 SGDLS and CDR2 YYNGEE. CDR3 length: 13 amino acids. The CDR3 is CASSVDRSDEQYF. The DNA for the CDR3 is TGTGCCAGCAGCGTCGACAGGTCCGACGAGCAGTACTTC.

This clone was seen more than once but under ten times. The chain uses TRBV7-2 and TRBJ1-2, with 8 nucleotides matching TRBD1. Germline-derived CDR1 and CDR2 are SGHTA and FQGNSA. V dropped 5 bases and J dropped 6; count of bases not matched to a gene: 5. The CDR3 has 13 residues. CDR3 protein: CASSPDRGHGYTF. The DNA of the CDR3 is TGTGCCAGCAGCCCCGACAGGGGCCATGGCTACACCTTC. The whole variable domain, filled in from reference TRBV7-2 and TRBJ1-2, reads GAGVSQSPSNKVTEKGKDVELRCDPISGHTALYWYRQSLGQGLEFLIYFQGNSAPDKSGLPSDRFSAERTGGSVSTLTIQRTQQEDSAVYLCASSPDRGHGYTFGSGTRLTVV.

The chain couples TRBV11-2 to TRBJ2-5; weak D call: TRBD1 (7 bases). This CDR3 is built from 14 residues. The ends were cut back, 6 bases at V and 5 bases at J, with 16 bases in the middle. Per germline, CDR1 SGHAT and CDR2 FQNNGV. CDR3: CASRRDSLGETQYF. The DNA of the CDR3 is TGTGCCAGCAGGCGGGACAGCCTGGGGGAGACCCAGTACTTC.

The V gene is TRBV27, the J gene TRBJ1-5, with no clear D. V lost 5 bases and J 0 bases, leaving 8 bases between the germline ends. Germline lookup yields CDR1 MNHEY and CDR2 SMNVEV (reference sequence). The CDR3 covers 14 residues. CDR3 nucleotide sequence: TGTGCCAGCAGTATCGGATATAGCAATCAGCCCCAGCATTTT. It codes for CASSIGYSNQPQHF.

This clone was observed at least ten times. Written as DNA, the CDR3 is TGTGCCAGCAGCTTTGGACAGGGGCGGTCACCCCTCCACTTT. This codes for CASSFGQGRSPLHF. The V call is TRBV7-9, the J call TRBJ1-6; 9 bases fit TRBD1. Germline values: CDR1 SEHNR, CDR2 FQNEAQ (reference sequence). V lost 3 bases to trimming and J lost 10 bases; unmatched junction nucleotides: 4. The CDR3 length is 14 residues.

The chain is built from TRBV6-1 and TRBJ1-5; D is uncertain. The germline V gene encodes CDR1 MNHNS and CDR2 SASEGT. Trimming removed 4 bases at V and 0 bases at J, with 13 bases between. This CDR3 is built from 16 residues. The CDR3 sequence is CASSGEVIISNQPQHF. The CDR3 bases are TGTGCCAGCAGTGGGGAAGTTATCATTAGCAATCAGCCCCAGCATTTT.

The chain couples TRBV7-2 to TRBJ1-6; 8 nucleotides line up with TRBD1. The CDR3 is 15 amino acids. Germline CDR1 reads SGHTA; CDR2 reads FQGNSA. The V segment lost 5 bases and the J segment 9 bases; nucleotides outside the gene matches: 9. The CDR3 DNA sequence: TGTGCCAGCAGCGCCCAGACAGGGGAAGTTTCACCCCTCCACTTT. Translation gives CASSAQTGEVSPLHF.

This clone was seen more than once but under ten times. The chain uses TRBV7-2 and TRBJ1-5, with TRBD1 matching 8 bases. J was trimmed by 1 base and V by 2 bases; bases with no gene match: 1. The V gene's germline CDR1 is SGHTA and CDR2 FQGNSA. This CDR3 is 15 amino acids long. The CDR3 region is CASSLPGGSNQPQHF. In DNA form, the CDR3 reads TGTGCCAGCAGCTTACCAGGGGGCAGCAATCAGCCCCAGCATTTT. The full variable domain, with the rest looked up from reference TRBV7-2 and TRBJ1-5, is GAGVSQSPSNKVTEKGKDVELRCDPISGHTALYWYRQSLGQGLEFLIYFQGNSAPDKSGLPSDRFSAERTGGSVSTLTIQRTQQEDSAVYLCASSLPGGSNQPQHFGDGTRLSIL.

The chain has TRBV9 and TRBJ2-6; D not resolved. The CDR3 has 16 amino acids. Trimming pared 2 bases from V and 0 bases from J, leaving 9 bases between. Germline V CDR1 and CDR2: SGDLS, YYNGEE. Here the CDR3 reads CASSVLSSSGANVLTF. The CDR3 nucleotides read TGTGCCAGCAGCGTCCTAAGTTCCTCTGGGGCCAACGTCCTGACTTTC.

V usage is TRBV9 and J usage is TRBJ1-2, with D uncertain. Germline CDR1 SGDLS, CDR2 YYNGEE. The CDR3 runs 15 residues. The germline V and J ends were trimmed by 4 bases and 4 bases, with 17 bases remaining between them. CDR3 sequence reads: CASSSRGSGLYGYTF. DNA for the CDR3: TGTGCCAGCAGCTCACGCGGGAGTGGGCTCTATGGCTACACCTTC.

The V call is TRBV6-5, the J call TRBJ1-1; D gene unclear. The germline V and J ends were trimmed by 0 bases and 4 bases, with 6 bases remaining between them. This CDR3 region has 13 residues. Per the germline V gene, CDR1 is MNHEY and CDR2 is SVGAGI. Here the CDR3 DNA reads TGTGCCAGCAGTTACTCGCTAAGCACTGAAGCTTTCTTT. Translation: CASSYSLSTEAFF.

This chain links TRBV30 with TRBJ1-1; D gene unclear. V lost 0 bases to trimming and J lost 0 bases, with 17 bases between them. The germline V gene encodes CDR1 GTSNPN and CDR2 SVGIG (reference sequence). The CDR3 spans 17 residues. CDR3 region: CAWSVRSGSQMNTEAFF. The CDR3 DNA is TGTGCCTGGAGTGTACGATCGGGGTCTCAAATGAACACTGAAGCTTTCTTT.

In this sample, this clone turned up many times. This chain connects TRBV7-9 to TRBJ2-4; the match to TRBD2 covers 8 bases. The CDR3 loop spans 15 amino acids. The J segment lost 7 bases and the V segment lost 2 bases, leaving 7 bases of the junction unmatched. Germline CDR1 and CDR2: SEHNR and FQNEAQ (reference sequence). The CDR3 DNA follows: TGTGCCAGCAGCTTAATGGCGGGGGGCCATAACATTCAGTACTTC. The encoded protein is CASSLMAGGHNIQYF.

This clone was counted only a few times. The V and J genes are TRBV18 and TRBJ1-2; weak D call: TRBD1 (5 bases). CDR1 KGHSH and CDR2 LQKENI come from the germline V gene. CDR3 size: 17 residues. Trimming took 3 bases from V and 1 from J, leaving 18 bases between them. The CDR3 nucleotides are TGTGCCAGCTCACCCCGCCCGATCCGGGGGTTTAACTATGGCTACACCTTC. It encodes CASSPRPIRGFNYGYTF.

The chain uses TRBV10-2 and TRBJ1-1; the match to TRBD1 covers 7 bases. CDR1 and CDR2 from the germline V gene are WSHSY and SAAADI. V lost 3 bases, J lost 5 bases, and 9 bases stayed unmatched. The CDR3 runs 15 residues. The CDR3 region is CASSDISPGGTEAFF. In DNA, the CDR3 is TGCGCCAGCAGTGATATCAGTCCAGGGGGTACTGAAGCTTTCTTT.

The chain carries TRBV20-1 and TRBJ1-2, with D hard to call. The CDR3 is made up of 11 amino acids. The V and J ends lost 3 bases and 14 bases respectively, with 16 bases between them. CDR1 is DFQATT and CDR2 is SNEGSKA in the germline V gene (reference sequence). The CDR3: CSARDLDLKTF. In DNA form, the CDR3 reads TGCAGTGCTAGGGATTTGGACCTTAAGACCTTC.

This clone was detected once. The V and J genes are TRBV27 and TRBJ1-5; tentative D call: TRBD1 (6 bases). Deletions cut 4 bases from V and 2 bases from J, with 12 bases between. This CDR3 is built from 15 residues. Germline V gives CDR1 MNHEY, CDR2 SMNVEV (reference sequence). DNA for the CDR3: TGTGCCAGCAGTTCCGGGGGCTTTGGCAATCAGCCCCAGCATTTT. Amino acid sequence: CASSSGGFGNQPQHF.

This clone was observed at least ten times. At the DNA level, this CDR3 is encoded by other sequences in the same sample as well. This CDR3 reads CASSLDKNTEAFF. DNA for the CDR3: TGTGCCAGCAGCTTAGACAAGAACACTGAAGCTTTCTTT. The J gene is TRBJ1-1, the V gene TRBV7-2; D ambiguous. Trimming removed 1 base from V and 1 base from J, with 4 bases in between. The CDR3 sequence is 13 residues long. CDR1 and CDR2 (germline): SGHTA, FQGNSA.

The chain has TRBV28 and TRBJ2-1, with 11 bases identical to TRBD2. The CDR3 has 15 amino acids. Per the germline V gene, CDR1 is MDHEN and CDR2 is SYDVKM. V lost 5 bases, J lost 6 bases, and 6 bases stayed unmatched. The CDR3 region has the DNA TGTGCCAGCAGTCCCGGGACTAGCGGTGGCAATGAGCAGTTCTTC. It codes for CASSPGTSGGNEQFF.

To note about this clone: The sample contains more than one DNA sequence encoding this CDR3. V usage is TRBV18 and J usage is TRBJ1-1; unclear D gene. The CDR3 length is 13 residues. The germline V gene has CDR1 KGHSH and CDR2 LQKENI. Trimming left V 3 bases short and J 4 bases short, with 9 bases between. CDR3 sequence reads: CASSPVRGTEAFF. The CDR3 DNA reads TGTGCCAGCTCACCGGTACGGGGCACTGAAGCTTTCTTT.

Details on this clone: The identical CDR3 is also encoded by other nucleotide sequences in the sample. This chain joins TRBV29-1 and TRBJ2-5, with TRBD2 matching over 13 bases. J was trimmed by 2 bases and V by 4 bases; bases with no gene match: 1. CDR1 and CDR2 (germline): SQVTM, ANQGSEA. CDR3 length equals 14 residues. The CDR3 spells CSVGLAGGQETQYF. As DNA, the CDR3 is TGCAGCGTTGGACTAGCGGGGGGACAAGAGACCCAGTACTTC.

CDR3 sequence: CASSLERTNGYTF. The DNA for the CDR3 is TGTGCCAGCAGCTTAGAGAGGACCAATGGCTACACCTTC. The rearrangement links TRBV7-2 to TRBJ1-2; no firm D call. The germline V gene has CDR1 SGHTA and CDR2 FQGNSA. The germline V and J ends were trimmed by 1 base and 6 bases, with 9 bases remaining between them. The CDR3 loop spans 13 amino acids.

This clone occurred a few times. This chain joins TRBV5-1 and TRBJ1-1; D remains ambiguous. Germline V gene sequence: CDR1 SGHRS, CDR2 YFSETQ. Trimming took off 0 bases at V and 0 bases at J, with 6 bases between the two ends. The CDR3 is 14 amino acids. CDR3 protein: CASSLGAMNTEAFF. CDR3 bases: TGCGCCAGCAGCTTGGGGGCCATGAACACTGAAGCTTTCTTT.

This clone occurred a few times. This chain links TRBV6-5 with TRBJ2-6, with D maybe TRBD2 (6 bases). CDR3 length equals 15 residues. Trimming removed 6 bases at V and 0 bases at J, with 9 bases between. CDR1 and CDR2 (germline): MNHEY, SVGAGI. In DNA, the CDR3 is TGTGCCAGCAGCCCCGGGAGCTCTGGGGCCAACGTCCTGACTTTC. Translated, it gives CASSPGSSGANVLTF.

The chain links TRBV7-2 to TRBJ2-4; 8 bases align to TRBD2. This CDR3 comprises 18 residues. CDR1 SGHTA and CDR2 FQGNSA come from the germline V gene. The trim removed 2 bases at V and 3 bases at J, leaving 12 bases unmatched. CDR3 residues: CASSLYLERGLVKNIQYF. In nucleotides, the CDR3 is TGTGCCAGCAGCTTATATTTGGAGCGGGGGCTCGTCAAAAACATTCAGTACTTC.

The rearrangement joins TRBV5-1 to TRBJ2-3, with 12 bases lining up with TRBD1. The CDR3 is made up of 17 amino acids. Losses at the gene ends were 3 bases for V and 3 bases for J; bases not matched to a gene: 8. Germline V gene sequence: CDR1 SGHRS, CDR2 YFSETQ. The CDR3 here is CASSSGTGGVGTDTQYF. The CDR3 DNA follows: TGCGCCAGCAGCTCCGGGACAGGGGGCGTTGGTACAGATACGCAGTATTTT.

Only a few counts were recorded for this clone. The chain combines TRBV20-1 with TRBJ2-5; D possibly corresponds to TRBD2 (7 bases). Germline V gene sequence: CDR1 DFQATT, CDR2 SNEGSKA (reference sequence). The CDR3 contains 11 residues. Trimming shortened V by 8 bases and J by 5 bases, and 12 bases separated the two germline ends. CDR3: CSHRGAETQYF. The DNA of the CDR3 is TGCAGTCACCGGGGGGCCGAGACCCAGTACTTC.

This clone was counted only a few times. The chain carries TRBV5-5 and TRBJ2-2; a possible D gene is TRBD1 (6 bases). The V end was cut by 0 bases, the J end by 2 bases, with 11 bases between. CDR3 length: 16 residues. The germline CDR1 and CDR2 sequences are SGHKS and YYEKEE (reference sequence). DNA of the CDR3: TGTGCCAGCAGCTTGGTGGCAGGGGTCAACACCGGGGAGCTGTTTTTT. Translation gives CASSLVAGVNTGELFF.

This clone was detected a few times. The gene calls are TRBV18 and TRBJ2-7; TRBD1 or TRBD2 may be the D gene (5 bases each). The V end was cut by 4 bases, the J end by 7 bases, with 26 bases between. Germline V lookup: CDR1 KGHSH, CDR2 LQKENI. This CDR3 comprises 17 residues. Here the CDR3 reads CASSLGSGTQNLREQYF. CDR3 nucleotide sequence: TGTGCCAGCTCACTCGGGTCCGGGACCCAAAATCTTCGGGAGCAGTACTTC.

This clone has ten or more counts. The V call is TRBV5-6, the J call TRBJ2-7, with TRBD2 identical over 13 bases. This CDR3 is 16 amino acids long. Unmatched junction bases numbered 9, after V lost 5 bases and J lost 4 bases. The germline gives CDR1 SGHDT, CDR2 YYEEEE. The CDR3 coding sequence is TGTGCCAGCAGACCTGGGACTAGCGGGAACCTATACGAGCAGTACTTC. Its translation: CASRPGTSGNLYEQYF.

This clone was seen only a few times. The gene calls are TRBV5-6 and TRBJ1-2; D not resolved. Trimming removed 7 bases at V and 3 bases at J, with 10 bases between. In germline, CDR1 is SGHDT, CDR2 YYEEEE. CDR3 length: 12 amino acids. The CDR3 DNA is TGTGCCAGCTCTTCCGGGGACTATGGCTACACCTTC. Its protein product is CASSSGDYGYTF.

A few counts support this clone. The chain employs TRBV28 and TRBJ2-3, with 9 bases identical to TRBD2. Trimming cost V 7 bases and J 2 bases; bases outside gene matches: 4. Per the germline V gene, CDR1 is MDHEN and CDR2 is SYDVKM. The CDR3 sequence is 14 residues long. CDR3 amino acids: CASKGGGATDTQYF. The CDR3 nucleotides read TGTGCCAGCAAGGGCGGGGGGGCCACAGATACGCAGTATTTT.